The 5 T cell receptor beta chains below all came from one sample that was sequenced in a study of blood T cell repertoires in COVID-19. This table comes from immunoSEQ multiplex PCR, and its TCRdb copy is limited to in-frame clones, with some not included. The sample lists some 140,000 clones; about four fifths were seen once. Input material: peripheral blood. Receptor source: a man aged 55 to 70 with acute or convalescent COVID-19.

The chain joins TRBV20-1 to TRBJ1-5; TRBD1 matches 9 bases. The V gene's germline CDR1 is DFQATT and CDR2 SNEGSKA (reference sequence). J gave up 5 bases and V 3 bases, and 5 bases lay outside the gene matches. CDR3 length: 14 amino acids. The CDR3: CSASGGQGDQPQHF. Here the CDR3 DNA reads TGCAGTGCTAGTGGGGGACAGGGTGATCAGCCCCAGCATTTT.

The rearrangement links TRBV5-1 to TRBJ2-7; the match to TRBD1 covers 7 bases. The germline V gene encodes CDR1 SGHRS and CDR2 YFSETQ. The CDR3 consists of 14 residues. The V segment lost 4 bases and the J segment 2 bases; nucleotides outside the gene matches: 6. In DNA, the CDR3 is TGCGCCAGCAGCACCCCCGGGACAGCCTACGAGCAGTACTTC. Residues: CASSTPGTAYEQYF.

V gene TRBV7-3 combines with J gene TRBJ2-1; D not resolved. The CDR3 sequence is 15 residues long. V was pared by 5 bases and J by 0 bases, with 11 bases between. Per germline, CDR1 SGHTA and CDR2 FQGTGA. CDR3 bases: TGTGCCAGCAGCCCTACCCTGAGCTCCTACAATGAGCAGTTCTTC. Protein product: CASSPTLSSYNEQFF.

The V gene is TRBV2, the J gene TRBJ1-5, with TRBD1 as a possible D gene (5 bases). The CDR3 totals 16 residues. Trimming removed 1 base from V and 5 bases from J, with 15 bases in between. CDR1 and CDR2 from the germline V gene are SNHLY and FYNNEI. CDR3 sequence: CASSEGGRRDDQPQHF. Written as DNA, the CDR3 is TGTGCCAGCAGTGAAGGGGGGAGGAGGGACGATCAGCCCCAGCATTTT. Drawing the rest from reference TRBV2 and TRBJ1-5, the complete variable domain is EPEVTQTPSHQVTQMGQEVILRCVPISNHLYFYWYRQILGQKVEFLVSFYNNEISEKSEIFDDQFSVERPDGSNFTLKIRSTKLEDSAMYFCASSEGGRRDDQPQHFGDGTRLSIL.

The CDR3 nucleotides read TGTGCCAGTAGTATAGGAGCGGCGGGATCTGGCTACACCTTC. Translating it yields CASSIGAAGSGYTF. The chain combines TRBV19 with TRBJ1-2; D unclear. The germline V gene encodes CDR1 LNHDA and CDR2 SQIVND (reference sequence). CDR3 length: 14 residues. V gave up 1 base and J gave up 7 bases, with 13 bases separating them.